These 28 T cell receptor beta chains originate from one sample sequenced in a study of cytomegalovirus exposure and HLA in healthy donors. Both 60 Vbeta primers and 13 Jbeta primers went into the PCR. Measured with immunoSEQ multiplex PCR; TCRdb has only the in-frame clones, and not every one. The sample lists around 200,000 clones; around 79% were seen once. Sequenced: PBMCs. All receptors come from a girl under 10 years old in good health and CMV-seronegative.

The chain recombines TRBV18 with TRBJ1-5; TRBD1 aligns across 11 bases. The CDR3 has 15 residues. Trimming removed 6 bases from V and 4 bases from J; junction bases left unmatched: 5. Germline V gene sequence: CDR1 KGHSH, CDR2 LQKENI. The CDR3 DNA reads TGTGCCAGCTCTCCGGACAGGGGGCTTAATCAGCCCCAGCATTTT. Translating gives CASSPDRGLNQPQHF.

This clone was observed a handful of times. The chain joins TRBV5-1 to TRBJ2-1, with D perhaps TRBD2 (6 bases). The CDR3 runs 15 residues. Germline CDR1 is SGHRS and CDR2 is YFSETQ. V was shortened by 4 bases and J by 10 bases, with 21 bases between the two germline ends. This CDR3 is CASSPPGRGNFEQFF. As DNA, the CDR3 is TGCGCCAGCAGCCCCCCGGGACGGGGGAATTTCGAGCAGTTCTTC.

This clone has a single count. This sequence joins TRBV9 and TRBJ2-3, with D perhaps matching TRBD1 (5 bases). The CDR3 contains 13 residues. Germline CDR1 is SGDLS and CDR2 is YYNGEE. Deletions cut 1 base from V and 6 bases from J, with 9 bases between. The CDR3 region has the DNA TGTGCCAGCAGCGTAAGGGGTTGGGATACGCAGTATTTT. Protein product: CASSVRGWDTQYF.

The rearrangement links TRBV5-1 to TRBJ2-1; D is possibly TRBD2 (7 bases). Trimming left V 0 bases short and J 4 bases short, with 14 bases between. The germline V gene encodes CDR1 SGHRS and CDR2 YFSETQ. The CDR3 runs 16 residues. CDR3 bases: TGCGCCAGCAGCTTGGAAGGGGGGAGGGCTTACAATGAGCAGTTCTTC. This sequence encodes CASSLEGGRAYNEQFF.

V gene TRBV15 combines with J gene TRBJ2-1; D remains unclear. The V end was cut by 5 bases, the J end by 7 bases, with 6 bases between. The CDR3 covers 11 residues. Germline V CDR1 and CDR2: LNHNV, YYDKDF (reference sequence). CDR3 sequence: CATSSLNEQFF. The CDR3 nucleotides are TGTGCCACCAGCTCCCTGAATGAGCAGTTCTTC.

The CDR3 sequence: CASAQRGLSLKNYGYTF. The CDR3 DNA follows: TGTGCCAGCGCCCAACGAGGTCTTTCGCTTAAAAACTATGGCTACACCTTC. The V call is TRBV7-3, the J call TRBJ1-2; D not certain. V lost 8 bases and J lost 2, with 24 bases in between. The CDR3 sequence is 17 residues long. The germline gives CDR1 SGHTA, CDR2 FQGTGA.

V is TRBV19 and J is TRBJ2-2, with TRBD1 matching 7 bases. Germline trimming cut 4 bases from V and 7 bases from J; bases unmatched to any gene: 3. The CDR3 loop spans 13 amino acids. Germline CDR1 and CDR2: LNHDA and SQIVND (reference sequence). CDR3 residues: CASSSTGDGELFF. In DNA, the CDR3 is TGTGCCAGTAGTAGTACAGGGGACGGGGAGCTGTTTTTT.

This rearrangement joins TRBV4-1 to TRBJ1-5; TRBD1 is a possible D gene (5 bases). CDR1 is MGHRA and CDR2 is YSYEKL in the germline V gene. V was cut by 1 base and J by 10 bases, with 11 bases left in between. The CDR3 runs to 13 residues. The CDR3 DNA reads as TGCGCCAGCAGCCAAGGGGTAGGGGAACCCCAGCATTTT. It translates to CASSQGVGEPQHF.

V and J are TRBV10-3 and TRBJ1-1; TRBD1 aligns across 11 bases. In germline, CDR1 is ENHRY, CDR2 SYGVKD. This CDR3 contains 14 residues. V trimming: 5 bases; J trimming: 4 bases; junction bases outside the gene matches: 3. The CDR3 spells CAISSGTGGTEAFF. The CDR3 bases are TGTGCCATCAGTTCGGGGACAGGGGGCACTGAAGCTTTCTTT.

A few counts support this clone. The V and J genes are TRBV4-1 and TRBJ1-1; D not certain. V lost 4 bases, J lost 4 bases, and 13 bases lay in between. This CDR3 region has 14 residues. In germline, CDR1 is MGHRA, CDR2 YSYEKL. CDR3 coding DNA: TGCGCCAGCAGCCCAAGTATACAGAGCACTGAAGCTTTCTTT. Residues: CASSPSIQSTEAFF.

The chain combines TRBV30 with TRBJ2-3, with TRBD2 identical over 13 bases. The germline V gene has CDR1 GTSNPN and CDR2 SVGIG (reference sequence). V gave up 2 bases and J gave up 1 base; unmatched junction bases: 3. This CDR3 spans 16 amino acids. Written as DNA, the CDR3 is TGTGCCTGGAGTACGGGACTAGCGGGACGCACAGATACGCAGTATTTT. As protein: CAWSTGLAGRTDTQYF.

This clone showed up just once. The chain joins TRBV29-1 to TRBJ2-5, with unresolved D. The CDR3 runs 13 residues. Germline CDR1 SQVTM, CDR2 ANQGSEA. V lost 4 bases and J lost 2, with 11 bases in between. For the CDR3, the DNA is TGCAGCGTTGCTTTTGAGAATCAAGAGACCCAGTACTTC. The encoded protein is CSVAFENQETQYF. Full variable domain (remainder filled in from reference TRBV29-1 and TRBJ2-5): SAVISQKPSRDICQRGTSLTIQCQVDSQVTMMFWYRQQPGQSLTLIATANQGSEATYESGFVIDKFPISRPNLTFSTLTVSNMSPEDSSIYLCSVAFENQETQYFGPGTRLLVL.

The chain has TRBV7-9 and TRBJ1-2; 10 positions match TRBD1. Germline V gene lookup returns CDR1 SEHNR and CDR2 FQNEAQ (reference sequence). This CDR3 is 16 amino acids long. Trimming took 5 bases from V and 7 from J; bases not matched to a gene: 13. CDR3 DNA: TGTGCCAGCAGCGTACCCGGTACGGGACAGGGGTTTGGCTACACCTTC. This sequence encodes CASSVPGTGQGFGYTF.

This clone has a handful of counts. CDR3 sequence (DNA): TGTGCCAGCAGCTTAGATTGGGACAGTAATCAGCCCCAGCATTTT. Translated, it gives CASSLDWDSNQPQHF. This chain connects TRBV11-2 to TRBJ1-5; 7 nucleotides match TRBD1. CDR3 length: 15 residues. In germline, CDR1 is SGHAT, CDR2 FQNNGV. Trimming cost V 0 bases and J 4 bases; bases outside gene matches: 3.

This chain uses TRBV10-1 with TRBJ2-7; 9 bases are a match to TRBD1. Germline trimming cut 5 bases from V and 2 bases from J; bases unmatched to any gene: 4. This CDR3 contains 14 residues. Per the germline V gene, CDR1 is WNHNN and CDR2 is SYGVQD (reference sequence). The CDR3 DNA reads as TGCGCCAGCAGTTTGGACAGGGGACCCTACGAGCAGTACTTC. This gives the protein CASSLDRGPYEQYF.

The chain carries TRBV12-2 and TRBJ1-1; the D call TRBD1 from the table was never checked on the DNA. TRBV12-2 is noted as a pseudogene. The CDR3 has 15 amino acids. The CDR3 coding sequence is TGTGCAAGTCGCTTAGCCAAACAGGAACCTAATGAAGCTTTCTTT. Translating gives CASRLAKQEPNEAFF.

The chain joins TRBV18 to TRBJ1-2; 7 bases align to TRBD1. J was trimmed by 4 bases and V by 3 bases; bases with no gene match: 5. Germline V gives CDR1 KGHSH, CDR2 LQKENI. The CDR3 loop spans 14 amino acids. For the CDR3, the DNA is TGTGCCAGCTCACCGGGACAGACACTCTATGGCTACACCTTC. This translates into CASSPGQTLYGYTF.

This clone has just one count. The chain is built from TRBV2 and TRBJ2-5; possible D gene TRBD1, 6 bases. This CDR3 contains 14 residues. The germline gives CDR1 SNHLY, CDR2 FYNNEI. The germline V and J ends were trimmed by 4 bases and 3 bases, with 12 bases remaining between them. Here the CDR3 reads CASSGQVGKETQYF. The CDR3 nucleotides are TGTGCCAGCAGTGGACAGGTGGGCAAAGAGACCCAGTACTTC. The variable domain in full, completed from reference TRBV2 and TRBJ2-5, reads EPEVTQTPSHQVTQMGQEVILRCVPISNHLYFYWYRQILGQKVEFLVSFYNNEISEKSEIFDDQFSVERPDGSNFTLKIRSTKLEDSAMYFCASSGQVGKETQYFGPGTRLLVL.

The chain links TRBV11-2 to TRBJ2-7; 8 nucleotides match TRBD1. The CDR3 is made up of 16 amino acids. The germline V gene encodes CDR1 SGHAT and CDR2 FQNNGV. V shed 5 bases, J shed 0 bases, and the junction held 9 bases outside the gene matches. In DNA, the CDR3 is TGTGCCAGCAGCGCCATGACAGGGGAAGCCTCCTACGAGCAGTACTTC. Translation: CASSAMTGEASYEQYF.

CDR3: CASSRQGMNTEAFF. The CDR3 DNA sequence: TGTGCCAGCAGTCGACAGGGCATGAACACTGAAGCTTTCTTT. The chain employs TRBV6-5 and TRBJ1-1, with TRBD1 identical over 7 bases. The germline gives CDR1 MNHEY, CDR2 SVGAGI. V dropped 5 bases and J dropped 0; count of bases not matched to a gene: 3. CDR3 length: 14 residues.

This chain links TRBV5-6 with TRBJ1-2; D call uncertain. Trimming pared 5 bases from V and 5 bases from J, leaving 13 bases between. The CDR3 contains 13 residues. CDR1 SGHDT and CDR2 YYEEEE come from the germline V gene. The CDR3 sequence: CASSEQPSYGYTF. CDR3 coding DNA: TGTGCCAGCAGTGAACAGCCCTCTTATGGCTACACCTTC.

The V call is TRBV6-5, the J call TRBJ1-3, with 7 bases matching TRBD1. The CDR3 spans 15 residues. V shed 6 bases, J shed 4 bases, and the junction held 9 bases outside the gene matches. Germline CDR1 is MNHEY and CDR2 is SVGAGI. In nucleotides, the CDR3 is TGTGCCAGCAGAGCACCACAGGGGCAAGGAAACACCATATATTTT. It codes for CASRAPQGQGNTIYF.

This clone was seen a handful of times. The chain employs TRBV6-5 and TRBJ1-4; 9 positions agree with TRBD1. The CDR3 extends over 15 amino acids. Germline values: CDR1 MNHEY, CDR2 SVGAGI. With V trimmed by 0 bases and J by 8 bases, 4 bases remained unmatched. CDR3 residues: CASSYSGTGREKLFF. CDR3 nucleotides: TGTGCCAGCAGTTACTCTGGGACAGGGAGGGAAAAACTGTTTTTT.

The chain recombines TRBV5-4 with TRBJ2-7; 9 nucleotides match TRBD2. CDR3 length: 15 residues. Germline lookup yields CDR1 SGHNT and CDR2 YYREEE (reference sequence). V lost 0 bases and J lost 2; bases outside the gene matches: 3. CDR3 DNA sequence: TGTGCCAGCAGCTTGGAAGGACTAGCGACCTACGAGCAGTACTTC. Amino acids: CASSLEGLATYEQYF.

V gene TRBV7-9 combines with J gene TRBJ2-2, with D perhaps matching TRBD2 (6 bases). Germline V gene lookup returns CDR1 SEHNR and CDR2 FQNEAQ (reference sequence). V dropped 2 bases and J dropped 8 bases, with 12 bases sitting between them. The CDR3 is 14 amino acids. The CDR3 nucleotides read TGTGCCAGCAGCTTACTCGGGAGCGGTGGGGAGCTGTTTTTT. It yields the protein CASSLLGSGGELFF.

This rearrangement joins TRBV5-8 to TRBJ2-1; 7 bases fit TRBD1. The CDR3 covers 16 residues. Germline CDR1 reads SGHTS; CDR2 reads YDEGEE. The ends lost 0 bases at V and 0 bases at J; junction bases unmatched: 3. The CDR3 DNA sequence: TGTGCCAGCAGCTTGGTAGGGGGCGGCTCCTACAATGAGCAGTTCTTC. It is translated as CASSLVGGGSYNEQFF. The whole variable domain, filled in from reference TRBV5-8 and TRBJ2-1, reads EAGVTQSPTHLIKTRGQQATLRCSPISGHTSVYWYQQALGLGLQFLLWYDEGEERNRGNFPPRFSGRQFPNYSSELNVNALELEDSALYLCASSLVGGGSYNEQFFGPGTRLTVL.

On this clone: Given the absence of the conserved phenylalanine or tryptophan at the CDR3 end, a read error is likely. This chain links TRBV29-1 with TRBJ2-3; TRBD2 aligns across 11 bases. The germline V gene has CDR1 SQVTM and CDR2 ANQGSEA. V was pared by 5 bases and J by 5 bases, with 0 bases of the junction left unmatched. The CDR3 covers 12 residues. CDR3 loop: CSVLAGGDTQYL. DNA for the CDR3: TGCAGCGTTCTAGCGGGGGGAGATACGCAGTATCTT.

This chain connects TRBV27 to TRBJ1-6; no clear D. The V gene's germline CDR1 is MNHEY and CDR2 SMNVEV (reference sequence). V dropped 4 bases and J dropped 4 bases, with 11 bases sitting between them. The CDR3 is made up of 15 amino acids. CDR3 sequence: CASSSAGAYNSPLHF. The CDR3, as DNA: TGTGCCAGCAGTTCAGCAGGCGCGTATAATTCACCCCTCCACTTT.